These T cell receptor beta chains were read from a single sample in a study of shared clonotypes between healthy human individuals. The table came from immunoSEQ multiplex PCR; TCRdb's copy has only in-frame clones and leaves some out. The sample lists approximately 2,300,000 clones; about nine tenths were seen once. Source material: naive CD4+ T cells from PBMCs. All receptors derive from a young man in good health. Some clones in this sample may be carry-over from other donors' samples. Both conserved end residues are part of each CDR3. A D gene is named only where the DNA matches it firmly. The listing skips clone size in some rows; elsewhere it reads once, few, many or a size class.

NA	NA	TRBJ2-7	TRBV7-2	TGTGCCAGCAGCACCCGGGACTTTCCCCCCTACGAGCAGTACTTC	CASSTRDFPPYEQYF
NA	TRBD1	TRBJ1-2	TRBV28	TGTGCCAGCAGCCGAAGACAGGGGGTTAACTATGGCTACACCTTC	CASSRRQGVNYGYTF
NA	NA	TRBJ2-1	TRBV20-1	TGCAGTACCCGCCCATACAATGAGCAGTTCTTC	CSTRPYNEQFF
NA	TRBD2	TRBJ2-5	TRBV28	TGTGCCAGCAGTCCGGGACTAGCGGGAGTTAGGGAGACCCAGTACTTC	CASSPGLAGVRETQYF
NA	NA	TRBJ2-3	TRBV27	TGTGCCAGCAGTTCCCCGGGGGTTGGAGATACGCAGTATTTT	CASSSPGVGDTQYF
NA	TRBD1	TRBJ2-1	TRBV29-1	TGCAGCGTTGAAGGTACCGACAGGGTCCGGCAGTTCTTC	CSVEGTDRVRQFF
once	NA	TRBJ2-7	TRBV4-1	TGCGCCAGCAGTAGACAGGGAGGCGAGCAGTACTTC	CASSRQGGEQYF
NA	TRBD2	TRBJ2-7	TRBV30	TGTGCCTGGAGTGTGGGACTAGCGGGACTCAACGAGCAGTACTTC	CAWSVGLAGLNEQYF
NA	TRBD2	TRBJ2-1	TRBV5-1	TGCGCCAGCAGCTTGGGGGCGGGACTAGCGGCTAGCTCCTACAATGAGCAGTTCTTC	CASSLGAGLAASSYNEQFF
NA	TRBD1	TRBJ1-1	TRBV4-1	TGCGCCAGCAGCCAGTCCGGGACAGGGGGCGCGGCTGAAGCTTTCTTT	CASSQSGTGGAAEAFF
NA	TRBD1	TRBJ2-7	TRBV6-6	TGTGCCAGCAGTCAATGGGGGACAGGGTTACCCTACGAGCAGTACTTC	CASSQWGTGLPYEQYF
few	NA	TRBJ1-4	TRBV7-2	TGTGCCAGCAGCTTAGTGGGAAGAGTAAATGAAAAACTGTTTTTT	CASSLVGRVNEKLFF
NA	TRBD1	TRBJ1-2	TRBV29-1	TGCAGCGCTGGGGACAGGATCGACTATGGCTACACCTTC	CSAGDRIDYGYTF
NA	NA	TRBJ2-7	TRBV6-5	TGTGCCAGCAGCCGGCGCAGCGGCTACGAGCAGTACTTC	CASSRRSGYEQYF
NA	TRBD1	TRBJ2-7	TRBV18	TGTGCCAGCTCACCGGACAGGGTTAACCACGAGCAGTACTTC	CASSPDRVNHEQYF
NA	NA	TRBJ2-1	TRBV6-5	TGTGCCAGCAGTTACTCGCGGTTGAGCCAGCGGTTCTTC	CASSYSRLSQRFF
NA	NA	TRBJ1-2	TRBV2	TGTGCCAGCAGGGAAGCGTATGGCTACACCTTC	CASREAYGYTF
NA	TRBD1	TRBJ1-1	TRBV7-8	TGTGCCAGCAGCTTGGCCGGGACAGGTGGCACTGAAGCTTTCTTT	CASSLAGTGGTEAFF
once	NA	TRBJ2-4	TRBV30	TGTGCCTGGAGTTTCGCGGGGCGCAAAAACATTCAGTACTTC	CAWSFAGRKNIQYF
NA	NA	TRBJ2-5	TRBV28	TGTGCCAGCAGTTTAGCTTTAGTGGCGGTCCAAGAGACCCAGTACTTC	CASSLALVAVQETQYF
NA	NA	TRBJ1-2	TRBV5-8	TGTGCCAGCAGCCCACAATACAGGGATGGCTATGGCTACACCTTC	CASSPQYRDGYGYTF
NA	TRBD2	TRBJ2-3	TRBV7-3	TGTGCCAGCAGCATAACTAGCGGGAGGGCTATAGATACGCAGTATTTT	CASSITSGRAIDTQYF
NA	TRBD1	TRBJ1-2	TRBV5-6	TGTGCCAGCAGCTGGGGACAGCTTCTAAACTATGGCTACACCTTC	CASSWGQLLNYGYTF
NA	NA	TRBJ2-2	TRBV14	TGTGCCAGCAGCCGCCCGGGACGGGGGAACACCGGGGAGCTGTTTTTT	CASSRPGRGNTGELFF
NA	NA	TRBJ1-2	TRBV4-2	TGTGCCAGCAGCCAAGGACTTAGAGGCAGCTATGGCTACACCTTC	CASSQGLRGSYGYTF
NA	TRBD2	TRBJ2-3	TRBV5-1	TGCGCCAGCAGTAGCGGGGGCACAGATACGCAGTATTTT	CASSSGGTDTQYF
NA	TRBD2	TRBJ2-2	TRBV4-1	TGCGCCAGCAGCCAGGGACTAGCGGGCAAGGGGGAGCTGTTTTTT	CASSQGLAGKGELFF
NA	NA	TRBJ1-2	TRBV10-3	TGTGCCATCAGTGAGAGGTCAGGGGACGTCACGCTCTTC	CAISERSGDVTLF
NA	NA	TRBJ2-5	TRBV7-2	TGTGCCAGCAGCTTAGCGACAGGCCGAGTTGAGACCCAGTACTTC	CASSLATGRVETQYF
NA	TRBD1	TRBJ2-3	TRBV6-6	TGTGCCAGCAGTTATTGGGACAGGGGCACAGATACGCAGTATTTT	CASSYWDRGTDTQYF
NA	TRBD2	TRBJ2-1	TRBV5-1	TGCGCCAGCAGCGCCTCACTAGCGGGAGTTTTAGTGAATGAGCAGTTCTTC	CASSASLAGVLVNEQFF
NA	NA	TRBJ2-7	TRBV2	TGTGCCAGCAGTGCCGCACGGGACGAGCAGTACTTC	CASSAARDEQYF
NA	TRBD2	TRBJ2-2	TRBV7-8	TGTGCCAGCAGCCTTAGGACTAGCGGGCAGAACACCGGGGAGCTGTTTTTT	CASSLRTSGQNTGELFF
NA	NA	TRBJ2-5	TRBV7-9	TGTGCCAGCAGCCCCGCCCGGGCCCACCAAGAGACCCAGTACTTC	CASSPARAHQETQYF
NA	TRBD2	TRBJ2-7	TRBV28	TGTGCCAGCACCCACCGCCGGGCTAGCGGGAACCCGGGAGCATTC	CASTHRRASGNPGAF
NA	NA	TRBJ2-3	TRBV10-3	TGTGCCATCAGTGAGTCTCAAGCGGTTAGCACAGATACGCAGTATTTT	CAISESQAVSTDTQYF
NA	TRBD1	TRBJ1-5	TRBV2	TGTGCCAGCAGCCGAGAAACCCCAGGGGGGGGGCAGCCCCAGCATTTT	CASSRETPGGGQPQHF
NA	TRBD1	TRBJ1-1	TRBV29-1	TGCAGCGCCAACCCAGGGGGCGCGGGGACTGAAGCTTTCTTT	CSANPGGAGTEAFF
NA	NA	TRBJ2-2	TRBV15	TGTGCCACCAGGGACCCGTGGACCGGGGAGCTGTTTTTT	CATRDPWTGELFF
NA	NA	TRBJ2-2	TRBV5-3	TGTGCCAGAAGCTTATTGGGGGGCCAGGGCCCCGGGGAGCTGTTTTTT	CARSLLGGQGPGELFF
NA	TRBD1	TRBJ1-5	TRBV27	TGTGCCAGCAGCAGAGCGTTACCGGGACAGGGGATCAATCAGCCCCAGCATTTT	CASSRALPGQGINQPQHF
NA	NA	TRBJ2-7	TRBV7-3	TGTGCCAGCAGCTTACGGGGCAGCGGAACCGGTGACGAGCAGTACTTC	CASSLRGSGTGDEQYF
NA	TRBD2	TRBJ2-1	TRBV5-1	TGCGCCAGCAGCTTGAATAGTCAGCGGGAGGGTTACAATGAGCAGTTCTTC	CASSLNSQREGYNEQFF
NA	NA	TRBJ2-3	TRBV18	TGTGCCAGCTCACAAACGGATACGCAGTATTTT	CASSQTDTQYF
NA	NA	TRBJ2-1	TRBV7-2	TGTGCCAGCAGCTTTGTTATCAATGAGCAGTTCTTC	CASSFVINEQFF
NA	NA	TRBJ2-1	TRBV5-1	TGCGCCAGCAGCTTGACCAAGGGCCCTGGGGGCTATGAGCAGTTCTTC	CASSLTKGPGGYEQFF
NA	TRBD1	TRBJ2-3	TRBV10-2	TGCGCCAGCATTACCGGGACAGGGGGCCCCGATACGCAGTATTTT	CASITGTGGPDTQYF
NA	TRBD1	TRBJ2-3	TRBV4-1	TGCGCCAGCAGCCAAACCCCGGGACAGGGGATCACAGATACGCAGTATTTT	CASSQTPGQGITDTQYF
NA	TRBD1	TRBJ1-1	TRBV7-2	TGTGCCAGCAGCGCCCTAGGGGGCCAAAGTGTAAGAGCTTTCTTT	CASSALGGQSVRAFF
NA	NA	TRBJ1-1	TRBV28	TGTGCCAGCAGTCTAATCACTGAAGCTTTCTTT	CASSLITEAFF
NA	NA	TRBJ2-3	TRBV2	TGTGCCAGCACCCAGAGGACAGGCACAGATACGCAGTATTTT	CASTQRTGTDTQYF
NA	NA	TRBJ2-1	TRBV9	TGTGCCAGCAGCGGAGCCGGGACTCCCTCCTACAATGAGCAGTTCTTC	CASSGAGTPSYNEQFF
NA	NA	TRBJ1-2	TRBV10-1	TGCGCCAGCAGCGGGGACCGGCGCTATGGCTACACCTTC	CASSGDRRYGYTF
NA	TRBD1	TRBJ2-1	TRBV25-1	TGTGCCAGCAGCTACAGGGGACCCTACAATGAGCAGTTCTTC	CASSYRGPYNEQFF